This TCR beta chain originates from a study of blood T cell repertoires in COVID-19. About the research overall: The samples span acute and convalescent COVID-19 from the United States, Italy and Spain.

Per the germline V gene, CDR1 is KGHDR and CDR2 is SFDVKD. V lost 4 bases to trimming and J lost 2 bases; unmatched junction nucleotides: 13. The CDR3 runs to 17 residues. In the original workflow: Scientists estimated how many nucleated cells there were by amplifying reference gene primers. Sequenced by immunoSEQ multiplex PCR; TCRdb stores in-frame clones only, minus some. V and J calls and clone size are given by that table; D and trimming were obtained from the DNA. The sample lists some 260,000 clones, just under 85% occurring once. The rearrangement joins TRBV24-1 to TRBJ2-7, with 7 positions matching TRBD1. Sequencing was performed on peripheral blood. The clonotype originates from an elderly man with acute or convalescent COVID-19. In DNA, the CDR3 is TGTGCCACCAGTGAGCGAGACAGGGACGGTAAAACCTACGAGCAGTACTTC. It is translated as CATSERDRDGKTYEQYF.